A selection of T cell receptor beta chains follows, all from one sample in a study of blood T cell repertoires in COVID-19. The data were produced by immunoSEQ multiplex PCR, yet TCRdb's version contains in-frame clones alone and is incomplete. The sample holds roughly 250,000 clones, 91% seen once. Source material: peripheral blood. The receptor set was obtained from a person aged 18 to 30 with COVID-19, enrolled during active disease. Both conserved end residues are trimmed from each CDR3.

j_call | v_call | cdr3_aa
TRBJ2-2 | TRBV5-1 | ASSFTGTGGSGELF
TRBJ1-4 | TRBV30 | AWSTTNEKLF
TRBJ2-7 | TRBV4-2 | ASSQEAGGPYEQY
TRBJ1-2 | TRBV24-1 | ATSDSPDRGYYGYT
TRBJ1-6 | TRBV21-1 | ASSKARLRGRMTYNSPLH
TRBJ2-1 | TRBV5-1 | ASSPQLAGVEQF
TRBJ1-2 | TRBV6-6 | ASSSLPGTLNYGYT
TRBJ2-7 | TRBV4-1 | ASSHPGGLAPYEQY
TRBJ2-1 | TRBV6-5 | ASSLNSGTYNEQF
TRBJ2-4 | TRBV19 | ASSIRTSGRGENIQY
TRBJ1-3 | TRBV14 | ASSQAELISGNTIY
TRBJ1-5 | TRBV30 | AWTSGSNQPQH
TRBJ2-1 | TRBV4-1 | ASSQDNSRGYNEQF
TRBJ1-1 | TRBV7-9 | ASSNPGTEAF
TRBJ2-7 | TRBV3-1/TRBV3-2 | ASSQDPRYYEQY
TRBJ2-3 | TRBV11-2 | ASGIPSGRFPDTQY
TRBJ1-1 | TRBV9 | ASSVAGQGENTEAF
TRBJ2-3 | TRBV24-1 | ATRPGQSPDGTDTQY
TRBJ2-3 | TRBV20-1 | SATLGDTQY
TRBJ2-1 | TRBV15 | ATSRGPAASSYNEQF
TRBJ2-7 | TRBV11-2 | ASSSGTGSSYEQY
TRBJ2-5 | TRBV7-9 | ASSLEVGGRGGKTQY
TRBJ1-1 | TRBV5-5 | ASSARDRVDTEAF
TRBJ1-5 | TRBV19 | ASSSGFYQPQH
TRBJ1-1 | TRBV30 | AWVGQLNTEAF
TRBJ2-3 | TRBV25-1 | ASSESHNTDTQY
TRBJ2-1 | TRBV28 | ASSFVRSGMGNEQF
TRBJ2-5 | TRBV14 | ASSQGHTWETQY
TRBJ2-7 | TRBV6-1 | ASSEESASPGEQY
TRBJ1-4 | TRBV2 | ASSDGGEKLF
TRBJ2-3 | TRBV7-2 | ASSLRADTQY
TRBJ2-3 | TRBV13 | ASSSGLTEGGTQY
TRBJ2-3 | TRBV7-3 | ASSLELAADTQY
TRBJ2-7 | TRBV4-1 | ASSQAPPGLVVYEQY
TRBJ2-5 | TRBV4-1 | ASSQEGGLAPRETQY
TRBJ1-4 | TRBV18 | ASSPRVQNEKLF
TRBJ1-5 | TRBV7-9 | ASRPGGGNQPQH
TRBJ2-3 | TRBV5-3 | ARSQDCGRLGTQY
TRBJ1-1 | TRBV4-3 | ASSQDGTANTEAF
TRBJ2-4 | TRBV10-3 | AISGGQGTGGGIIQY